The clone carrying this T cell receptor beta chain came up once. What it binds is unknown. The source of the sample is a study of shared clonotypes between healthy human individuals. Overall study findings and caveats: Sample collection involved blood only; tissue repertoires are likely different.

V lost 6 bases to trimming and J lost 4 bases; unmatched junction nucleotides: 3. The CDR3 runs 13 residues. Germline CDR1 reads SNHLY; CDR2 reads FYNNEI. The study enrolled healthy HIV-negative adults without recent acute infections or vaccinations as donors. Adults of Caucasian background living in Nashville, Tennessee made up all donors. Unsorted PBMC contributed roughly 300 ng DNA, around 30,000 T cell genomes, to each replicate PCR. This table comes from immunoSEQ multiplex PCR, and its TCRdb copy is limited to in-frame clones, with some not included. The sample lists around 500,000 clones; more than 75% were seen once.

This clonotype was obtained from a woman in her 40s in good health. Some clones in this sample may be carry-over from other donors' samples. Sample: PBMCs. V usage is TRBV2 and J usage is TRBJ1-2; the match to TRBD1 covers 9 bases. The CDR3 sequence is CASSPGQGYGYTF. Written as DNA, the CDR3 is TGTGCCAGCAGCCCGGGACAGGGCTATGGCTACACCTTC.